The 22 T cell receptor beta chains reported below all come from one sample, sequenced in a study of TIL therapy for anti-PD-1-resistant metastatic lung cancer. This was the immunoSEQ v3 assay. Some clones are missing from TCRdb's copy, which holds only in-frame ones; the method was immunoSEQ multiplex PCR. This table has about 7,200 clones, approximately 73% appearing once. Time point here: pre-treatment sample, taken before nivolumab and TIL therapy. Tumor tissue came from excised metastases, mostly pleural nodules or supraclavicular lymph nodes. The sample was tumor tissue, taken at baseline. Source of these receptors: a person between 25 and 79 years old with non-small cell lung cancer.

The chain has TRBV4-1 and TRBJ2-1; D is perhaps TRBD2 (6 bases). V lost 6 bases and J lost 3, with 18 bases in between. The V gene's germline CDR1 is MGHRA and CDR2 YSYEKL. The CDR3 is 16 amino acids. CDR3 amino acids: CASRRSGSESYNEQFF. The CDR3 region has the DNA TGCGCCAGCAGAAGGTCCGGGAGTGAAAGCTACAATGAGCAGTTCTTC.

J is TRBJ1-6 and V is TRBV27; D is unclear. The V gene lost 6 bases and the J gene lost 1 base, with 13 bases spanning the gap. Germline values: CDR1 MNHEY, CDR2 SMNVEV (reference sequence). This CDR3 region has 16 residues. This CDR3 reads CASRTSPVSYNSPLHF. The CDR3, as DNA: TGTGCCAGCAGGACATCCCCGGTGTCCTATAATTCACCCCTCCACTTT.

This chain connects TRBV6-6 to TRBJ2-1; tentatively, D is TRBD2 (6 bases). CDR3 length: 14 amino acids. Germline CDR1 and CDR2: MNHNY and SVGAGI (reference sequence). With 4 bases removed from V and 5 bases from J, the gap between germline ends came to 12 bases. The CDR3 loop reads CASSWEDPNNEQFF. CDR3 DNA: TGTGCCAGCAGTTGGGAGGACCCAAACAATGAGCAGTTCTTC.

V usage is TRBV21-1 and J usage is TRBJ2-6. TRBV21-1 corresponds to a pseudogene. There are 18 residues in the CDR3. CDR3 residues: CASSAPGTEVSGANVLTF. CDR3 DNA: TGTGCCAGCAGCGCGCCCGGGACGGAGGTCTCTGGGGCCAACGTCCTGACTTTC.

The chain links TRBV5-1 to TRBJ1-3; a weak D match, TRBD1 (5 bases). Germline V lookup: CDR1 SGHRS, CDR2 YFSETQ. CDR3 size: 16 residues. Trimming removed 2 bases from V and 2 bases from J, with 14 bases in between. The CDR3 reads CASSFDPGATGNTIYF. CDR3 DNA sequence: TGCGCCAGCAGCTTTGACCCTGGGGCGACTGGAAACACCATATATTTT.

The chain uses TRBV10-3 and TRBJ2-1; D not resolved. Trimming stripped 3 bases from V and 8 bases from J, with 14 bases between. Germline V gives CDR1 ENHRY, CDR2 SYGVKD. The CDR3 has 14 residues. The CDR3 loop is CAISDQKLADEQFF. DNA for the CDR3: TGTGCCATCAGTGATCAGAAACTGGCGGATGAGCAGTTCTTC.

The chain combines TRBV7-6 with TRBJ2-6; the D gene is possibly TRBD2 (5 bases). This CDR3 has 18 amino acids. Germline-derived CDR1 and CDR2 are SGHVS and FNYEAQ. Trimming removed 1 base from V and 0 bases from J, with 13 bases in between. Written as DNA, the CDR3 is TGTGCCAGCAGCTTAGGTTCCAGCGGACTCTCTGGGGCCAACGTCCTGACTTTC. Translated: CASSLGSSGLSGANVLTF.

The chain is built from TRBV7-8 and TRBJ1-5, with D unclear. The CDR3 totals 14 residues. V was shortened by 6 bases and J by 6 bases, with 15 bases between the two germline ends. CDR1 and CDR2 from the germline V gene are SGHVS and FQNEAQ. CDR3 protein: CASSPTSGTQPQHF. The CDR3 DNA reads TGTGCCAGCAGTCCAACCTCAGGAACTCAGCCCCAGCATTTT.

V and J are TRBV5-1 and TRBJ1-2, with D maybe TRBD1 (5 bases). V lost 4 bases, J lost 4 bases, and 14 bases lay in between. The CDR3 consists of 14 residues. Germline loops: CDR1 SGHRS, CDR2 YFSETQ. The CDR3 region has the DNA TGCGCCAGCAGCGGGACGGGCAGTTCCTATGGCTACACCTTC. Translating it yields CASSGTGSSYGYTF.

This clone was detected only a few times. The chain recombines TRBV15 with TRBJ2-5; maybe TRBD2 (6 bases). Trimming stripped 5 bases from V and 4 bases from J, with 11 bases between. Looked up from germline, CDR1 is LNHNV and CDR2 is YYDKDF (reference sequence). The CDR3 totals 13 residues. CDR3 sequence: CATSGQAGETQYF. CDR3 in DNA: TGTGCCACCAGCGGTCAAGCGGGAGAGACCCAGTACTTC.

This clone showed up just a few times. The chain combines TRBV19 with TRBJ1-2; D remains unclear. V lost 8 bases to trimming and J lost 1 base, with 8 bases between them. The CDR3 runs 12 residues. CDR1 and CDR2 (germline): LNHDA, SQIVND (reference sequence). In DNA, the CDR3 is TGTGCCAGTCGCGGTGGTAACTATGGCTACACCTTC. Its protein product is CASRGGNYGYTF.

This clone was seen more than once but under ten times. The rearrangement links TRBV10-1 to TRBJ2-7; 8 positions agree with TRBD2. After removal of 4 bases from V and 5 bases from J, the junction contained 10 bases not matched to a gene. This CDR3 has 15 amino acids. Per the germline V gene, CDR1 is WNHNN and CDR2 is SYGVQD (reference sequence). The CDR3 here is CASSVAGRAGNEQYF. The CDR3 DNA reads as TGCGCCAGCAGTGTGGCCGGGAGGGCCGGGAACGAGCAGTACTTC.

The rearrangement joins TRBV11-2 to TRBJ1-6; possible D gene TRBD1, 5 bases. The CDR3 extends over 16 amino acids. The V gene's germline CDR1 is SGHAT and CDR2 FQNNGV. V was pared by 0 bases and J by 7 bases, with 13 bases between. CDR3 DNA sequence: TGTGCCAGCAGCTTAGAAAGGGGTCGGGTAAATTCACCCCTCCACTTT. Encoded protein: CASSLERGRVNSPLHF.

In its sample, this clone was seen once. The chain recombines TRBV7-6 with TRBJ1-2; unclear D gene. V was trimmed by 5 bases and J by 2 bases, leaving 9 bases between them. Germline V gene data show CDR1 as SGHVS and CDR2 as FNYEAQ. The CDR3 is 13 amino acids. DNA of the CDR3: TGTGCCAGCAGCGCCGGGATGAACTATGGCTACACCTTC. Translated: CASSAGMNYGYTF.

The gene calls are TRBV30 and TRBJ1-2; 10 bases align to TRBD1. The CDR3 has 13 amino acids. V lost 2 bases and J lost 7; bases outside the gene matches: 4. The V gene's germline CDR1 is GTSNPN and CDR2 SVGIG (reference sequence). The CDR3 nucleotides are TGTGCCTGGAGTCCAGGACAGGGGGTTGGCTACACCTTC. Its translation: CAWSPGQGVGYTF.

This chain joins TRBV12-5 and TRBJ1-5; 8 bases agree with TRBD1. This CDR3 comprises 17 residues. The germline gives CDR1 LGHNT, CDR2 FRNRAP. V lost 0 bases to trimming and J lost 1 base; unmatched junction nucleotides: 5. In DNA, the CDR3 is TGTGCTAGTGGTTTGGTACAGGGGGAATGGAGCAATCAGCCCCAGCATTTT. This encodes CASGLVQGEWSNQPQHF.

This clone was recorded a few times. CDR3 sequence reads: CASSGQDYNSPLHF. For the CDR3, the DNA is TGTGCCAGCAGCGGACAGGATTATAATTCACCCCTCCACTTT. V gene TRBV28 combines with J gene TRBJ1-6, with TRBD1 matching 7 bases. The CDR3 length is 14 residues. The germline gives CDR1 MDHEN, CDR2 SYDVKM. V gave up 6 bases and J gave up 4 bases; unmatched junction bases: 3.

J is TRBJ2-1 and V is TRBV7-8; D gene unclear. CDR1 SGHVS and CDR2 FQNEAQ come from the germline V gene. Trimming stripped 0 bases from V and 2 bases from J, with 11 bases between. CDR3 length: 16 amino acids. Here the CDR3 reads CASSLALGHPYNEQFF. CDR3 bases: TGTGCCAGCAGCTTAGCGCTCGGGCACCCCTACAATGAGCAGTTCTTC.

The chain couples TRBV18 to TRBJ1-4, with D tentatively TRBD1 (6 bases). Germline V gene lookup returns CDR1 KGHSH and CDR2 LQKENI. The length of the CDR3 is 15 residues. Trimming stripped 0 bases from V and 8 bases from J, with 13 bases between. The CDR3 DNA reads as TGTGCCAGCTCACCACCCTCACAGGGTGGAGAAAAACTGTTTTTT. It specifies CASSPPSQGGEKLFF.

This clone is a singleton in its sample. This rearrangement joins TRBV4-2 to TRBJ2-2; D ambiguous. Trimming took off 3 bases at V and 6 bases at J, with 17 bases between the two ends. This CDR3 has 16 amino acids. CDR1 LGHNA and CDR2 YNFKEQ come from the germline V gene. DNA of the CDR3: TGTGCCAGCAGCCAGTCGGGCCCAGGTCCCCCCGGGGAGCTGTTTTTT. This sequence encodes CASSQSGPGPPGELFF.

The chain combines TRBV7-2 with TRBJ2-7; possible D gene TRBD1, 5 bases. This CDR3 is 14 amino acids long. Per the germline V gene, CDR1 is SGHTA and CDR2 is FQGNSA. V lost 1 base, J lost 1 base, and 8 bases lay in between. The CDR3 sequence: CASSLGDRSYEQYF. Written as DNA, the CDR3 is TGTGCCAGCAGCTTAGGAGACAGATCCTACGAGCAGTACTTC.

The V call is TRBV5-4, the J call TRBJ2-1; TRBD2 aligns across 14 bases. The V gene end was trimmed by 4 bases and the J gene end by 5 bases; junction bases not matched to a gene: 2. CDR1 SGHNT and CDR2 YYREEE come from the germline V gene (reference sequence). This CDR3 spans 15 amino acids. CDR3 in amino acids: CASSGLAGGNNEQFF. The CDR3 region has the DNA TGTGCCAGCAGCGGACTAGCGGGAGGTAACAATGAGCAGTTCTTC.